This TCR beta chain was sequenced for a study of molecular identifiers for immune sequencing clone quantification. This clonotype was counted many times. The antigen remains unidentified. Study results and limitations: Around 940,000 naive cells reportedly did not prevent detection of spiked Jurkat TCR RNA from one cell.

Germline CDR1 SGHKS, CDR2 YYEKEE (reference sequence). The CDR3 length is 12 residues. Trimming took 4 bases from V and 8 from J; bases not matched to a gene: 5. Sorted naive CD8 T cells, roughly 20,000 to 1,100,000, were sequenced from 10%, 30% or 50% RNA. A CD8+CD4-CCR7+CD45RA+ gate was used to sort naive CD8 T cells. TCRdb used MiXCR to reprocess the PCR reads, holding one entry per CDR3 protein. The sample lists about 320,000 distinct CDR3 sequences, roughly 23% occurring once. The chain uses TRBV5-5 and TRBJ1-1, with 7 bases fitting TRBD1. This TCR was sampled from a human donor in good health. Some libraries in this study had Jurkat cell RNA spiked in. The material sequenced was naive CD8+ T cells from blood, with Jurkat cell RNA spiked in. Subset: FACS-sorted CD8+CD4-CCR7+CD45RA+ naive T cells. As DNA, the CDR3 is TGTGCCAGCAGCCTAACAGGGGCGGAAGCTTTCTTT. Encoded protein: CASSLTGAEAFF.